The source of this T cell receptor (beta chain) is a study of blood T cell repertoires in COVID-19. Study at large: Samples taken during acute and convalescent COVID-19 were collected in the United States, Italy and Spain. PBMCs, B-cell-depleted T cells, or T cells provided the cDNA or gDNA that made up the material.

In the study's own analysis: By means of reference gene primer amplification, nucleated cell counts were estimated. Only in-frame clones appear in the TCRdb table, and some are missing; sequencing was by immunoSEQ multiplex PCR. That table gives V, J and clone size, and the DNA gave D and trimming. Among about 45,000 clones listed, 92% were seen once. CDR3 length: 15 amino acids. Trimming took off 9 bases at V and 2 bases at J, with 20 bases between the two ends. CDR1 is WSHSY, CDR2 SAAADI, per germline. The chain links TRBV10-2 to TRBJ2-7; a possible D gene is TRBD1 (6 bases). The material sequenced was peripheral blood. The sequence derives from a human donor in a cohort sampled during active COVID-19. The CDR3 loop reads CASKLPGDPPYEQYF. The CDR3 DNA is TGCGCCAGTAAACTCCCAGGGGACCCACCCTACGAGCAGTACTTC.